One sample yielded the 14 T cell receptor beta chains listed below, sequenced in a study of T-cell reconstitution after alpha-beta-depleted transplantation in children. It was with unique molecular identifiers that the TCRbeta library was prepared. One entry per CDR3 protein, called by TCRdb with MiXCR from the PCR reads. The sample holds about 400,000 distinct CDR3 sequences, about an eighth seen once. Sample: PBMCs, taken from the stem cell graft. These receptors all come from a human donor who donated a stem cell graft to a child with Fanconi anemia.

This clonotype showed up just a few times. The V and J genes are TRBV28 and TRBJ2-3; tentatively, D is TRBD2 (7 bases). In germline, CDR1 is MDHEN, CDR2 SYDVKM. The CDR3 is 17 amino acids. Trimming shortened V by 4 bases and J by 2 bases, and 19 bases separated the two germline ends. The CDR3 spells CASSSPGGGTYTDTQYF. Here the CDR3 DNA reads TGTGCCAGCAGTTCACCGGGCGGGGGCACGTACACAGATACGCAGTATTTT.

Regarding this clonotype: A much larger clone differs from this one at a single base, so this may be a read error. CDR3 region: CASRPWGNPDTQYF. For the CDR3, the DNA is TGTGCCAGCAGACCATGGGGGAATCCAGATACGCAGTATTTT. The gene calls are TRBV7-9 and TRBJ2-3, with D perhaps assigned TRBD1 or TRBD2 (5 bases each). Germline V lookup: CDR1 SEHNR, CDR2 FQNEAQ (reference sequence). V lost 6 bases and J lost 4, with 14 bases in between. The CDR3 consists of 14 residues.

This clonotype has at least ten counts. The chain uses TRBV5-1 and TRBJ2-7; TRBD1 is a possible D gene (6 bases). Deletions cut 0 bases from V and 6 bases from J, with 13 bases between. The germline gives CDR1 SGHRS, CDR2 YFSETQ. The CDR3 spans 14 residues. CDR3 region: CASSLGQVTSEQYF. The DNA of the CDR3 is TGCGCCAGCAGCTTGGGACAGGTAACCTCCGAGCAGTACTTC.

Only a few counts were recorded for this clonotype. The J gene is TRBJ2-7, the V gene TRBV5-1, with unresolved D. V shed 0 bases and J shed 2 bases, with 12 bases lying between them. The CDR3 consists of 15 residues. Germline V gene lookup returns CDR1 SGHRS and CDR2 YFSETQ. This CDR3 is CASSLEPMKTYEQYF. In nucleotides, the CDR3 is TGCGCCAGCAGCTTGGAGCCGATGAAAACCTACGAGCAGTACTTC.

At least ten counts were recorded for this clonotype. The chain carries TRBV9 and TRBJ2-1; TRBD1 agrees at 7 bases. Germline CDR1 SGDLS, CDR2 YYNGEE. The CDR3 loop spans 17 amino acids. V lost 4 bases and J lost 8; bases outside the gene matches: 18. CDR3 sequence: CASSRGISGGGVDEQFF. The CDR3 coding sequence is TGTGCCAGCAGCCGCGGAATTTCAGGGGGTGGAGTGGATGAGCAGTTCTTC.

CDR3 loop: CASSYSGRKWNTEAFF. CDR3 sequence (DNA): TGTGCCAGCAGTTACTCGGGCAGAAAGTGGAACACTGAAGCTTTCTTT. The chain uses TRBV6-5 and TRBJ1-1; D unresolved. Germline CDR1 reads MNHEY; CDR2 reads SVGAGI. The V end was cut by 0 bases, the J end by 1 base, with 12 bases between. CDR3 length: 16 residues.

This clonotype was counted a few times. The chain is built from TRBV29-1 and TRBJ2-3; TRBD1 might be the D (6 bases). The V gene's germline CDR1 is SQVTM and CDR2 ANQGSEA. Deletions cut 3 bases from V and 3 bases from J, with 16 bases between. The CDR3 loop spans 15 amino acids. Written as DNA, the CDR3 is TGCAGCGTTGAGTTGGGGGCGTCTTTAACAGATACGCAGTATTTT. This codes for CSVELGASLTDTQYF.

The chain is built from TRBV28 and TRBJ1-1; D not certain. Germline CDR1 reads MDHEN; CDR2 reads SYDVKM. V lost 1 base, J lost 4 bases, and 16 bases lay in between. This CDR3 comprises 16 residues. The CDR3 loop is CASSLSPGSGSTEAFF. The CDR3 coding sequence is TGTGCCAGCAGTTTATCCCCCGGGTCGGGGAGCACTGAAGCTTTCTTT.

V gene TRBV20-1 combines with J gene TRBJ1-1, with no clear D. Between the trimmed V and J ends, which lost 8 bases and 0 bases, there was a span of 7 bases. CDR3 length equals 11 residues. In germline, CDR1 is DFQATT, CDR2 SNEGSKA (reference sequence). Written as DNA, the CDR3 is TGCAGTACTACAGTGAACACTGAAGCTTTCTTT. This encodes CSTTVNTEAFF.

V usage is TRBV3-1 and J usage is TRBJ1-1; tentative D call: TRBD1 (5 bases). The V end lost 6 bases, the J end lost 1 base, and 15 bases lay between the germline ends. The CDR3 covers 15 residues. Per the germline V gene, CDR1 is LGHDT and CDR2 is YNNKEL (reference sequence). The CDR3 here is CASRKLSRENTEAFF. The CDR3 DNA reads TGTGCCAGCAGGAAGCTTTCCAGGGAGAACACTGAAGCTTTCTTT.

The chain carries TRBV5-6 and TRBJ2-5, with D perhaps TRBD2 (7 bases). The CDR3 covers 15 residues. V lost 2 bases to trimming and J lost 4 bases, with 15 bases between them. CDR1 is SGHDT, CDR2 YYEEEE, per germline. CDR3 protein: CASSLGGANGETQYF. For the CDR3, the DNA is TGTGCCAGCAGCTTAGGGGGGGCAAATGGAGAGACCCAGTACTTC.

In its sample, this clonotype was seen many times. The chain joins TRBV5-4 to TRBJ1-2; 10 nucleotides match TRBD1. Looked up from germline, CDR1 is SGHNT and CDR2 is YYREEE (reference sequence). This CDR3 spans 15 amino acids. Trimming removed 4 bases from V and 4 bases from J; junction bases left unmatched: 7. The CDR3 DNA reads TGTGCCAGCAGCCCGGGACAGGGGATCTCCTATGGCTACACCTTC. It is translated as CASSPGQGISYGYTF.

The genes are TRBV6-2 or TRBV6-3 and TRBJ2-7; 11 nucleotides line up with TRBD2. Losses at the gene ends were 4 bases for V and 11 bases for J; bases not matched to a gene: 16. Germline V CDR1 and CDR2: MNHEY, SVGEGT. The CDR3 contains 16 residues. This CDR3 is CASSSQQGLAAPSEYF. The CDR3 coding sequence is TGTGCCAGCAGTTCCCAGCAGGGACTAGCGGCTCCCTCGGAGTACTTC.

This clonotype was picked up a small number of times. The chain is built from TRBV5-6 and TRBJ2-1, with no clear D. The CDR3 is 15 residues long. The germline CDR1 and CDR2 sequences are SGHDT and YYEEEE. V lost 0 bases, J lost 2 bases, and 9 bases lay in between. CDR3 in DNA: TGTGCCAGCAGCTTGGAACGGAAAACCTACAATGAGCAGTTCTTC. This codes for CASSLERKTYNEQFF.